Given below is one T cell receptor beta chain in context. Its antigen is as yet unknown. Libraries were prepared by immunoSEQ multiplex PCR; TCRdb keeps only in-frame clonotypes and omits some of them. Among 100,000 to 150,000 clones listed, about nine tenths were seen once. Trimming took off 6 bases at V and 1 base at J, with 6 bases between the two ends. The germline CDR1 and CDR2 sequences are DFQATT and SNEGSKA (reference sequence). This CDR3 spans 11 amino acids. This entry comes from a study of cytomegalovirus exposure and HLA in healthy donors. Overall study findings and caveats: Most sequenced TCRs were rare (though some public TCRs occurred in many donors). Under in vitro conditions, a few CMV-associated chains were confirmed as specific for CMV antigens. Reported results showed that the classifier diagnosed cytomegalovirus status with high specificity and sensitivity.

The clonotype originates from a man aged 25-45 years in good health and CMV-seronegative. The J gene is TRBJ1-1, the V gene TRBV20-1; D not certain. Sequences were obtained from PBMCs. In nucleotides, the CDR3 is TGCAGTGCCTTTAAGAACACTGAAGCTTTCTTT. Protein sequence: CSAFKNTEAFF.